Listed below are T cell receptor beta chains from one sample, sequenced in a study of cytomegalovirus exposure and HLA in healthy donors. Profiled with immunoSEQ multiplex PCR; TCRdb holds only in-frame clones, not every one. The table shows around 140,000 clones, with roughly 80% occurring only once. The sequenced sample consisted of PBMCs. These receptor sequences come from a man aged 35-49 years in good health and CMV-seronegative. Each CDR3 is given with its conserved first and last residue. D genes are given only for firm matches. A clone size is listed for some rows: how often the clone was seen (once, few, many), or a class if it is expanded.

J gene | D gene | clone size | V gene | CDR3 length | CDR3 DNA | CDR3 protein
TRBJ1-1 | . | . | TRBV6-1 | 13 | TGTGCCATCAGAGGTACAGGGCCCACTGAAGCTTTCTTT | CAIRGTGPTEAFF
TRBJ1-3 | TRBD1 | . | TRBV27 | 17 | TGTGCCAGCAGTGCGCCCGGGACAGGGGGCATTGGAAACACCATATATTTT | CASSAPGTGGIGNTIYF
TRBJ1-2 | . | . | TRBV2 | 12 | TGTGCCAGCAGTCGGACTGACTATGGCTACACCTTC | CASSRTDYGYTF
TRBJ2-1 | TRBD1 | . | TRBV2 | 15 | TGTGCCAGCAGAGCTGACAGGGGATCCTACAATGAGCAGTTCTTC | CASRADRGSYNEQFF
TRBJ1-1 | TRBD1 | few | TRBV18 | 14 | TGTGCCAGCTCACCAGGACAGGGGAGCACTGAAGCTTTCTTT | CASSPGQGSTEAFF
TRBJ2-5 | TRBD1 | . | TRBV7-9 | 14 | TGTGCCAGCAGCCGGGACAGGGGGCGGGAGACCCAGTACTTC | CASSRDRGRETQYF
TRBJ2-3 | . | . | TRBV30 | 15 | TGTGCCTGGAGTGTACCCCGGGGGTCCACAGATACGCAGTATTTT | CAWSVPRGSTDTQYF
TRBJ2-6 | . | once | TRBV5-1 | 16 | TGCGCCAGCAGCTTGGTTTCAGGATCCGGGGCCAACGTCCTGACTTTC | CASSLVSGSGANVLTF
TRBJ2-3 | TRBD2 | medium-sized | TRBV6-4 | 15 | TGTGCCAGCAGTGACGTGGGCGGGGGGGCAGATACGCAGTATTTT | CASSDVGGGADTQYF
TRBJ2-1 | . | few | TRBV30 | 18 | TGTGCCTGGAGTCCTACAGGGAGCGGACTAGGTTTACCTAATGAGCAGTTCTTC | CAWSPTGSGLGLPNEQFF
TRBJ1-5 | TRBD1 | . | TRBV5-1 | 15 | TGCGCCAGCAGCCGAACAGGGGAGTTGAATCAGCCCCAGCATTTT | CASSRTGELNQPQHF
TRBJ2-7 | TRBD1 | . | TRBV2 | 13 | TGTGCCAGCGGGGGGACAGGGATGAACGAGCAGTACTTC | CASGGTGMNEQYF
TRBJ2-2 | . | . | TRBV7-8 | 16 | TGTGCCACCAAAGGGCCCCGGAGGACGAACACCGGGGAGCTGTTTTTT | CATKGPRRTNTGELFF
TRBJ1-2 | TRBD1 | once | TRBV6-6 | 15 | TGTGCCAGCAGTTACTCGGGGACAGGCTCTGAGGGCTACACCTTC | CASSYSGTGSEGYTF
TRBJ2-5 | . | . | TRBV19 | 13 | TGTGCCACTGCGGGCAGTAATTACGAGACCCAGTACTTC | CATAGSNYETQYF
TRBJ2-7 | . | . | TRBV28 | 12 | TGTGCCAGCAGTTTAGACTTTTACGAGCAGTACTTC | CASSLDFYEQYF
TRBJ2-3 | . | . | TRBV19 | 16 | TGTGCCAGTAGTTTTTCTATGGGGCTTAGCACAGATACGCAGTATTTT | CASSFSMGLSTDTQYF
TRBJ1-1 | . | . | TRBV2 | 15 | TGTGCCAGCAGTGAGCAGTCACAGCCCAACACTGAAGCTTTCTTT | CASSEQSQPNTEAFF
TRBJ1-3 | . | . | TRBV5-1 | 16 | TGCGCCAGCAGCTTGGCCGGATGGGGCGCAGGAAACACCATATATTTT | CASSLAGWGAGNTIYF
TRBJ1-2 | TRBD1 | few | TRBV18 | 12 | TGTGCCAGCTCACCCGGGACAGATGGCTACACCTTC | CASSPGTDGYTF
TRBJ2-7 | . | . | TRBV7-8 | 12 | TGTGCCAGCAGCTTCGGGGAGGACGAGCAGTACTTC | CASSFGEDEQYF
TRBJ1-1 | TRBD1 | . | TRBV6-6 | 16 | TGTGCCAGCAGTCACGGACAGGGACGGGGTAGAACTGAAGCTTTCTTT | CASSHGQGRGRTEAFF
TRBJ1-2 | . | . | TRBV9 | 16 | TGTGCCAGCAGCGTGCAGGGTACCCTAGCTAACTATGGCTACACCTTC | CASSVQGTLANYGYTF
TRBJ2-5 | TRBD1 | . | TRBV4-1 | 13 | TGCGCCAGCAGGGGACAGAACCAAGAGACCCAGTACTTC | CASRGQNQETQYF
TRBJ2-3 | . | . | TRBV10-1 | 15 | TGCGCCAGCAGTGAGTCTCTATCTAGCACAGATACGCAGTATTTT | CASSESLSSTDTQYF
TRBJ1-4 | . | . | TRBV18 | 14 | TGTGCCAGCTCACCCGGGAGAGGGAATGAAAAACTGTTTTTT | CASSPGRGNEKLFF
TRBJ1-2 | . | . | TRBV18 | 13 | TGTGCCAGCTCACCCGGGGGAAACTATGGCTACACCTTC | CASSPGGNYGYTF
TRBJ1-6 | . | . | TRBV2 | 13 | TGTGCCAGCACAGGGTCTTTGGGGATGGCCCTCCACTTT | CASTGSLGMALHF
TRBJ1-1 | . | . | TRBV5-1 | 16 | TGCGCCAGCAGCTTCAGGGGCTCCATTATGAACACTGAAGCTTTCTTT | CASSFRGSIMNTEAFF
TRBJ1-1 | TRBD1 | . | TRBV28 | 15 | TGTGCCAGCAGGGGCCCGGGACAGAGGAAGACTGAAGCTTTCTTT | CASRGPGQRKTEAFF
TRBJ2-2 | TRBD2 | . | TRBV7-3 | 16 | TGTGCCAGCAGCCTCACTAGCGGGGGCTTAACCGGGGAGCTGTTTTTT | CASSLTSGGLTGELFF
TRBJ2-7 | . | few | TRBV5-1 | 14 | TGCGCCAGCCAAGGACAGCCTTCATCCTACGAGCAGTACTTC | CASQGQPSSYEQYF
TRBJ2-3 | . | . | TRBV7-2 | 11 | TGTGCCAGCAGCTCCTCCCCCGTTCAGTATTTT | CASSSSPVQYF
TRBJ2-1 | . | . | TRBV7-3 | 16 | TGTGCCAGCAGCTTAACGGCAACAGGGTATGACAATGAGCAGTTCTTC | CASSLTATGYDNEQFF
TRBJ1-4 | . | . | TRBV7-2 | 14 | TGTGCCAGCAAAACAGGACAGACTAATGAAAAACTGTTTTTT | CASKTGQTNEKLFF
TRBJ1-1 | . | once | TRBV5-4 | 13 | TGTGCCAGCAGCTTAAGGGGTCTGACTGAAGCTTTCTTT | CASSLRGLTEAFF
TRBJ1-3 | TRBD1 | . | TRBV9 | 16 | TGTGCCAGCAGCGTAGAGGGGGCATTCTCTGGAAACACCATATATTTT | CASSVEGAFSGNTIYF
TRBJ1-6 | TRBD1 | . | TRBV14 | 16 | TGTGCCAGCAGCCAAGTGGCAGGACAGGGCAATTCGGCCCTCCACTTT | CASSQVAGQGNSALHF
TRBJ1-1 | . | . | TRBV4-3 | 13 | TGCGCCAGCCGCCGGACAGCAAACACTGAAGCTTTCTTT | CASRRTANTEAFF
TRBJ2-3 | . | . | TRBV12-5 | 9 | TGTGCTAGTGGCTATACGCAGTATTTT | CASGYTQYF
TRBJ2-1 | . | once | TRBV5-1 | 16 | TGCGCCAGCAGCTTCGACAGCTTGGTTTCCTACAATGAGCAGTTCTTC | CASSFDSLVSYNEQFF
TRBJ1-1 | TRBD1 | . | TRBV6-5 | 15 | TGTGCCAGCAGTTACACCGACAGGGCAAACACTGAAGCTTTCTTT | CASSYTDRANTEAFF
TRBJ1-6 | . | . | TRBV15 | 17 | TGTGCCACCAGCAGGGAGAAGTCAAAGGGGTCAAATTCACCCCTCCACTTT | CATSREKSKGSNSPLHF
TRBJ1-1 | TRBD1 | . | TRBV7-9 | 15 | TGTGCCAGCAGCTTACAGGGGGCTACGAACACTGAAGCTTTCTTT | CASSLQGATNTEAFF
TRBJ1-1 | TRBD1 | few | TRBV4-3 | 15 | TGCGCCAGCAGCCAGGGAGACAGGGTAGGAACTGAAGCTTTCTTT | CASSQGDRVGTEAFF
TRBJ1-5 | . | . | TRBV7-2 | 14 | TGTGCCAGCAGCTTTACGGATAGCTATCAGCCCCAGCATTTT | CASSFTDSYQPQHF
TRBJ1-5 | . | once | TRBV6-1 | 14 | TGTGCCAGCAGTGCCGAGATTAGCAATCAGCCCCAGCATTTT | CASSAEISNQPQHF
TRBJ2-3 | TRBD1 | . | TRBV18 | 16 | TGTGCCAGCTCACCACCGGGACAGGGGGGCACAGATACGCAGTATTTT | CASSPPGQGGTDTQYF
TRBJ2-2 | TRBD2 | few | TRBV9 | 16 | TGTGCCAGCAGCTTGAGCGGGGGGGGCACCACCGGGGAGCTGTTTTTT | CASSLSGGGTTGELFF
TRBJ1-2 | . | . | TRBV4-1 | 15 | TGCGCCAGCAGCCAAGATCCTGGCAGGGACTATGGCTACACCTTC | CASSQDPGRDYGYTF
TRBJ2-5 | . | . | TRBV5-6 | 13 | TGTGCCAGCAGCCCCCCCGACCAAGAGACCCAGTACTTC | CASSPPDQETQYF
TRBJ1-5 | . | . | TRBV5-4 | 14 | TGTGCCAGCAGCTTACGGGGTCCCAATCAGCCCCAGCATTTT | CASSLRGPNQPQHF
TRBJ2-2 | . | . | TRBV7-2 | 12 | TGTGCCAGCAGCTTCACAACCGGGGAGCTGTTTTTT | CASSFTTGELFF